The TCR beta chain described here comes from a study of T-cell memory formation after mild COVID-19. Regarding the study as a whole: Whereas later expanders leaned CD4+, clones contracting day 15 to 85 showed a balanced CD4/CD8 makeup.

TCRdb ran MiXCR on the 5' RACE reads and lists one entry per CDR3 protein. Of about 410,000 distinct CDR3 sequences listed, 18% are singletons. As concerns this clonotype: The antigen is not known.

V lost 0 bases to trimming and J lost 3 bases, with 8 bases between them. Germline CDR1 reads ENHRY; CDR2 reads SYGVKD. This CDR3 has 14 amino acids. Sequencing input: PBMCs or a T cell subset sorted from them (not recorded which). This clonotype originated in a man younger than 30 who had mild COVID-19 (a few samples of this study predate the infection). Cell type and time point are not known. This rearrangement joins TRBV10-3 to TRBJ1-1; no reliable D call. This CDR3 is CAISESWEDTEAFF. The CDR3 DNA follows: TGTGCCATCAGTGAGTCGTGGGAGGACACTGAAGCTTTCTTT.